The TCR beta chain under discussion was sequenced for a study of blood T cell repertoires in COVID-19. In its sample, this clone was seen a few times. The assay was immunoSEQ multiplex PCR, and TCRdb's table has in-frame clones only and misses some. The sample gives about 180,000 clones, approximately 89% of which show up once; more than 5% is in the top ten. Participant-given clinical history determined each cohort assignment. The sequence was obtained from a man aged 40-49 years who had recovered from COVID-19. The specimen sequenced was PBMCs or T cells enriched from blood (not recorded which).

CDR3 in amino acids: CASSFDRGDGYTF. The DNA for the CDR3 is TGTGCCAGCAGTTTTGACAGGGGTGACGGCTACACCTTC. This chain connects TRBV12-3 or TRBV12-4 to TRBJ1-2; 8 positions agree with TRBD1. The CDR3 covers 13 residues. Losses at the gene ends were 3 bases for V and 8 bases for J; bases not matched to a gene: 5.